The clone carrying this T cell receptor beta chain has a handful of counts. Recruits, aged roughly 18 to 95 years, lived in under 25 US areas. This sample was included in a study of blood T cell repertoires in COVID-19. As for the study in general: COVID-19 samples from acute and convalescent phases originated in the United States, Italy and Spain. PBMCs, B-cell-depleted T cells, or T cells were the source of the cDNA or gDNA that made up the material.

In the original analysis: Cell counts per sample came from amplifying reference gene primers. Repertoires were generated with immunoSEQ multiplex PCR, while TCRdb's copy carries only in-frame clones and drops some. The V and J calls and clone size were taken over from that table, and D and trimming were inferred from the DNA. The sample records a few hundred thousand clones, approximately 90% being singletons. Trimming took 6 bases from V and 5 from J; bases not matched to a gene: 11. Germline loops: CDR1 KGHSH, CDR2 LQKENI. CDR3 length: 15 residues. Source material: PBMCs or T cells enriched from blood (not recorded which). The J gene is TRBJ1-1, the V gene TRBV18; the match to TRBD1 covers 8 bases. The receptor's source is a woman aged 18-29 years who had recovered from COVID-19. The CDR3 is CASSLGAGGYTEAFF. CDR3 nucleotide sequence: TGTGCCAGCTCCCTAGGGGCAGGGGGCTATACTGAAGCTTTCTTT.